This T cell receptor (beta chain) was observed in a study of identical twins. Study results and limitations: Abundant cord blood beta clonotypes carried fewer insertions; memory repertoires showed none. Beta out-of-frame twin sharing showed a weaker excess. Compared with models, monozygotic twins showed more out-of-frame TCR alpha sharing. One should note that invariant MAIT and iNKT cells could partly confound zero-insertion analyses.

Germline V CDR1 and CDR2: MNHEY, SMNVEV (reference sequence). Between the trimmed V and J ends, which lost 0 bases and 2 bases, there was a span of 9 bases. This CDR3 has 15 amino acids. Using its own MiXCR run on the 5' RACE reads, TCRdb lists one record per CDR3 protein. The sample has 1,800,000 or so distinct CDR3 sequences, 32% seen once. In its sample, this clonotype was seen a few times. Its antigen is as yet unknown. This sequence joins TRBV27 and TRBJ2-3; D possibly uses TRBD1 or TRBD2 (6 bases each). The receptor was isolated from a newborn girl in good health. Sequencing input: cord blood. The CDR3 spells CASSLSWGATDTQYF. In nucleotides, the CDR3 is TGTGCCAGCAGTTTATCCTGGGGGGCCACAGATACGCAGTATTTT.